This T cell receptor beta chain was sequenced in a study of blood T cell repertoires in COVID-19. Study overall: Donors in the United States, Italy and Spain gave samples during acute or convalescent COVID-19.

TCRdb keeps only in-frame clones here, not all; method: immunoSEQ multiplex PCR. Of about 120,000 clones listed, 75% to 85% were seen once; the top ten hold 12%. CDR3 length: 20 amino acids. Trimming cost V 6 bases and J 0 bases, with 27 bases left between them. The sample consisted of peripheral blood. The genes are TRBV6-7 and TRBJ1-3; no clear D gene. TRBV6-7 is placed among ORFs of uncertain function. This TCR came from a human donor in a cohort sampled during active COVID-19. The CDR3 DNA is TGTGCCAGCAGCCCGGTAGTGAAGATAACCCATTCTCGCTCTGGAAACACCATATATTTT. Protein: CASSPVVKITHSRSGNTIYF.